This is a list of T cell receptor beta chains from one sample in a study of blood T cell repertoires in COVID-19. This table comes from immunoSEQ multiplex PCR, and its TCRdb copy is limited to in-frame clones, with some not included. The data hold 300,000 to 400,000 clones, with about 88% observed a single time. The source material was PBMCs or T cells enriched from blood (not recorded which). These receptors came from a man aged 60-69 years who had recovered from COVID-19. Both conserved end residues are part of each CDR3. D genes are given only for firm matches. Where a row states a size, it is once, few, many or the class of an expanded clone; other rows omit it.

>.|.|TRBV23-1|TRBJ2-5
TGCGCCAGCAGTCAAAACTTACAGGAGAGTCAAGAGACCCAGTACTTC
CASSQNLQESQETQYF
>.|.|TRBV25-1|TRBJ1-2
TGTGCCAGCAGTGATAGCGGGGATCCCTATGGCTACACCTTC
CASSDSGDPYGYTF
>few|.|TRBV5-1|TRBJ2-1
TGCGCCAGCAGCTTGGCCCGTCAGGGGCGGTATGAGCAGTTCTTC
CASSLARQGRYEQFF
>.|TRBD2|TRBV15|TRBJ2-1
TGTGCCACCAGCAGAGGATCAGCGGGGGGGATTGAGCAGTTCTTC
CATSRGSAGGIEQFF
>.|TRBD1|TRBV18|TRBJ1-5
TGTGCCAGCTCACCATCGACAGGGAATAGCAATCAGCCCCAGCATTTT
CASSPSTGNSNQPQHF
>.|TRBD1|TRBV9|TRBJ2-7
TGTGCCAGCAGCGTGGATGGGACAGGAACCTACGAGCAGTACTTC
CASSVDGTGTYEQYF
>.|TRBD1|TRBV5-4|TRBJ1-2
TGTGCCAGCAGCATATCGGGACAGGGTTATTATGGCTACACCTTC
CASSISGQGYYGYTF
>.|TRBD1|TRBV18|TRBJ1-5
TGTGCCAGCTCGGGGGACAGGGGTTTTCAGCCCCAGCATTTT
CASSGDRGFQPQHF
>.|TRBD2|TRBV5-4|TRBJ2-1
TGTGCCAGCAGCTCGGGACTAGTAGACAATGAGCAGTTCTTC
CASSSGLVDNEQFF
>.|TRBD1|TRBV7-7|TRBJ2-1
TGTGCTAGCAGCCACAAACCGGGACAGCCAGACAATGAGCAGTTCTTC
CASSHKPGQPDNEQFF
>.|.|TRBV14|TRBJ2-2
TGTGCCAGCAGCCAAGTAACGGCTAGTCTGACCGGGGAGCTGTTTTTT
CASSQVTASLTGELFF
>.|.|TRBV7-9|TRBJ1-1
TGTGCCAGCAGCTTAGGAGTCATGAACACTGAAGCTTTCTTT
CASSLGVMNTEAFF
>.|TRBD2|TRBV29-1|TRBJ2-7
TGCAGCGTTGTCGGTAGCGGGGGTTACGAGCAGTACTTC
CSVVGSGGYEQYF
>.|.|TRBV2|TRBJ1-5
TGTGCCAGCAGTGAATGGCCTGGGAGAAGTAGCAATCAGCCCCAGCATTTT
CASSEWPGRSSNQPQHF
>.|.|TRBV19|TRBJ1-5
TGTGCCAGTAGTATCACGCGGGGGGGACCTACGAGCGGGAATCAGCCCCAGCATTTT
CASSITRGGPTSGNQPQHF
>once|TRBD2|TRBV15|TRBJ2-7
TGTGCGACCTCGGCGGGCGGGAGAGGTTACGAGCAGTACTTC
CATSAGGRGYEQYF
>once|.|TRBV24-1|TRBJ2-1
TGTGCCACCAGTGATTTGGGGGGGACCCCTTACAATGAGCAGTTCTTC
CATSDLGGTPYNEQFF
>.|.|TRBV7-8|TRBJ1-6
TGTGCCAGCAGCTTCGGGATGCCGAGCTCCTATAATTCACCCCTCCACTTT
CASSFGMPSSYNSPLHF
>.|TRBD1|TRBV29-1|TRBJ1-1
TGCAGCGTTAATACAGGGGTTACTGAAGCTTTCTTT
CSVNTGVTEAFF
>few|TRBD2|TRBV7-3|TRBJ2-5
TGTGCCAGCAGCTTACAAGTTAGCGGGAGCCAAGAGACCCAGTACTTC
CASSLQVSGSQETQYF
>.|TRBD2|TRBV6-4|TRBJ2-3
TGTGCCAGCAGTGACTCGAGCGGGGGGACAGATACGCAGTATTTT
CASSDSSGGTDTQYF
>.|TRBD1|TRBV3-1/TRBV3-2|TRBJ1-2
TGTGCCAGCAGCCAGGGACAGGGGTGGGATGGCTACACCTTC
CASSQGQGWDGYTF
>.|TRBD2|TRBV4-2|TRBJ2-7
TGTGCCAGCAGCCAAGTAGGCGGGAGTTCTGAGCAGTACTTC
CASSQVGGSSEQYF
>.|TRBD2|TRBV5-6|TRBJ2-1
TGTGCCAGCAGGCGTCAAGCGGGGGGGAACAATGAGCAGTTCTTC
CASRRQAGGNNEQFF
>.|.|TRBV6-5|TRBJ1-6
TGTGCCAGCAGTTACGAGTCGGCGACACGTAATTCACCCCTCCACTTT
CASSYESATRNSPLHF
>few|TRBD1|TRBV29-1|TRBJ2-7
TGCAGCGTCACCAGGCAGGGGGCCTCCTACGAGCAGTACTTC
CSVTRQGASYEQYF
>.|.|TRBV29-1|TRBJ1-5
TGCAGCGTTGGTCCCACCAGCGATAGGGGAGGTAGCAATCAGCCCCAGCATTTT
CSVGPTSDRGGSNQPQHF
>.|TRBD1|TRBV5-1|TRBJ2-3
TGCGCCAGCAGCCGGGACAGGTCCTCAGATACGCAGTATTTT
CASSRDRSSDTQYF
>.|.|TRBV29-1|TRBJ1-2
TGCAGCGTTTACAGGACCTCCTATGGCTACACCTTC
CSVYRTSYGYTF
>.|TRBD1|TRBV11-3|TRBJ1-2
TGTGCCAGCAGCTTAGGAAGCTACAGGGGGAACTATGGCTACACCTTC
CASSLGSYRGNYGYTF
>.|.|TRBV6-5|TRBJ2-5
TGTGCCAGCAGTTACTCGAGTGGTCGAGGGGAGACCCAGTACTTC
CASSYSSGRGETQYF
>.|TRBD2|TRBV7-9|TRBJ2-1
TGTGCCAGCAGCTTAGCTGGACTAGGATTCAATGAGCAGTTCTTC
CASSLAGLGFNEQFF
>.|.|TRBV27|TRBJ2-3
TGTGCCAGCAGTTTAATAGGGACTGGCACAGATACGCAGTATTTT
CASSLIGTGTDTQYF
>.|.|TRBV25-1|TRBJ1-1
TGTGCCAGCAGTGGGTGGAGGAACACTGAAGCTTTCTTT
CASSGWRNTEAFF
>many|.|TRBV18|TRBJ1-3
TGTGCCAGCTCCCCAAACCAGGGTTCTGGAAACACCATATATTTT
CASSPNQGSGNTIYF
>.|.|TRBV6-2/TRBV6-3|TRBJ1-2
TGTGCCAGCAGTTACTCTATGGGCTCTGGCTACACCTTC
CASSYSMGSGYTF
>.|.|TRBV3-1/TRBV3-2|TRBJ2-7
TGTGCCAGCAGCCCACATCCGGGGTACGAGCAGTACTTC
CASSPHPGYEQYF
>.|.|TRBV15|TRBJ1-5
TGTGCCACCAGCAAGGGGCGTCACGCCGATTATAGCAATCAGCCCCAGCATTTT
CATSKGRHADYSNQPQHF
>few|.|TRBV18|TRBJ2-5
TGTGCCAGCTCCAAAAATCTACAAGAGACCCAGTACTTC
CASSKNLQETQYF
>.|TRBD1|TRBV5-8|TRBJ2-2
TGTGCCAGCAGCTGGGACAGGCTGAGGTTAAGCGCCGGGGAGCTGTTTTTT
CASSWDRLRLSAGELFF
>.|TRBD1|TRBV11-2|TRBJ2-3
TGTGCCAGCAGCTTGAGGGGGACAGGGCGACGAGAGGATACGCAGTATTTT
CASSLRGTGRREDTQYF
>.|TRBD2|TRBV4-2|TRBJ2-7
TGTGCCAGCAGCCAAGCAGCTAGCGGCTACGAGCAGTACTTC
CASSQAASGYEQYF
>.|.|TRBV29-1|TRBJ1-2
TGCAGCGCCGGGACAAGTAACTATGGCTACACCTTC
CSAGTSNYGYTF
>.|.|TRBV30|TRBJ2-7
TGTGCCTGGACTAGCTACTCCTACGAGCAGTACTTC
CAWTSYSYEQYF
>.|TRBD2|TRBV4-3|TRBJ2-3
TGCGCCAGCAGCCTTTCTATAGCGGGGGGGCGGCACAGCACAGATACGCAGTATTTT
CASSLSIAGGRHSTDTQYF
>.|.|TRBV11-2|TRBJ1-4
TGTGCCAGCAGCTTAGGCCAGACAGCAAAGGAAAAACTGTTTTTT
CASSLGQTAKEKLFF
>.|.|TRBV7-9|TRBJ2-7
TGTGCCAGTATGGACACTTCTTCCTACGAGCAGTACTTC
CASMDTSSYEQYF
>.|TRBD2|TRBV24-1|TRBJ2-1
TGTGCCACCAGCCCCGGGACTAGTTATTTCTATGAGCAGTTCTTC
CATSPGTSYFYEQFF
>.|TRBD1|TRBV7-2|TRBJ1-1
TGTGCCAGCAGCCTCAGGGGCAGGGGGACCCCTAATATTTTCTTT
CASSLRGRGTPNIFF
>.|TRBD2|TRBV18|TRBJ2-2
TGTGCCAGCTCACCGAACCTAGCGGGAGGGATAAACACCGGGGAGCTGTTTTTT
CASSPNLAGGINTGELFF
>.|TRBD2|TRBV10-2|TRBJ2-7
TGCGCCAGCAGTGGACTAGCGGGAGGATCCTACGAGCAGTACTTC
CASSGLAGGSYEQYF
>.|.|TRBV2|TRBJ2-3
TGTGCCAGCAGTATTGACTTGGCTCGCACAGATACGCAGTATTTT
CASSIDLARTDTQYF
>.|.|TRBV4-1|TRBJ2-1
TGCGCCAGCAGCCAAGGACTAAAAAGCGATGAGCAGTTCTTC
CASSQGLKSDEQFF
>.|TRBD1|TRBV24-1|TRBJ2-1
TGTGCCACCAGTGATTCCGGACAGGGGTACAATGAGCAGTTCTTC
CATSDSGQGYNEQFF
>.|.|TRBV7-9|TRBJ2-2
TGTGCCAGCAGCCAAACAGGGTTCACCGGGGAGCTGTTTTTT
CASSQTGFTGELFF
>.|.|TRBV7-3|TRBJ1-6
TGTGCCAGCAGCTTAAATGGGGCTCCCAATTCACCCCTCCACTTT
CASSLNGAPNSPLHF
>.|TRBD2|TRBV19|TRBJ2-5
TGTGCCAGTAGTCTGGGGGGGATGAAGGAGACCCAGTACTTC
CASSLGGMKETQYF
>.|TRBD1|TRBV19|TRBJ1-5
TGTGCCAGTAGTCTTACCATGACAGGGAGGAATCAGCCCCAGCATTTT
CASSLTMTGRNQPQHF
>.|.|TRBV5-6|TRBJ2-3
TGTGCCAGCAGCACGCCGGGGGACCTACCGTTCAGCACAGATACGCAGTATTTT
CASSTPGDLPFSTDTQYF
>.|.|TRBV7-2|TRBJ2-3
TGTGCCAGCAGCACCGAGTCGGGGCGGGGTGTGGGTACGCAGTATTTT
CASSTESGRGVGTQYF